Each of the 21 T cell receptor beta chains below was sequenced from the same sample in a study of cytomegalovirus exposure and HLA in healthy donors. Both 60 Vbeta primers and 13 Jbeta primers went into the PCR. Libraries were prepared by immunoSEQ multiplex PCR; TCRdb keeps only in-frame clonotypes and omits some of them. The sample comprises roughly 200,000 clones, over 70% of which are singletons, and around 5.7% rests with the top ten. The specimen was PBMCs. The receptors stem from a middle-aged man in good health and CMV-seronegative.

The gene calls are TRBV6-5 and TRBJ1-5; unclear D gene. The germline gives CDR1 MNHEY, CDR2 SVGAGI. The CDR3 is 15 residues long. V lost 0 bases and J 5 bases, leaving 11 bases between the germline ends. In DNA form, the CDR3 reads TGTGCCAGCAGTTACTCGCGGTCAATTTATCAGCCCCAGCATTTT. Translation: CASSYSRSIYQPQHF.

The V and J genes are TRBV5-8 and TRBJ2-1; 12 bases agree with TRBD2. The CDR3 loop spans 18 amino acids. Germline values: CDR1 SGHTS, CDR2 YDEGEE. With V trimmed by 4 bases and J by 2 bases, 10 bases remained unmatched. For the CDR3, the DNA is TGTGCCAGCAGCAAGGGACTAGCGGGTCCGGTGGCCTACAATGAGCAGTTCTTC. Translated: CASSKGLAGPVAYNEQFF.

The rearrangement uses TRBV9 and TRBJ2-3; D is uncertain. Trimming removed 2 bases at V and 4 bases at J, with 11 bases between. This CDR3 has 14 residues. CDR1 and CDR2 from the germline V gene are SGDLS and YYNGEE. The CDR3 DNA sequence: TGTGCCAGCAGCGTGGGCCGTCCACCAGATACGCAGTATTTT. It codes for CASSVGRPPDTQYF.

This rearrangement joins TRBV7-9 to TRBJ1-1; TRBD1 matches 7 bases. This CDR3 comprises 14 residues. The V segment lost 1 base and the J segment 4 bases; nucleotides outside the gene matches: 3. Looked up from germline, CDR1 is SEHNR and CDR2 is FQNEAQ (reference sequence). The CDR3 DNA reads as TGTGCCAGCAGCTTAGAAGGGGGCGTCACTGAAGCTTTCTTT. Protein product: CASSLEGGVTEAFF.

Remarks on this clone: Other DNA sequences from this sample encode an identical CDR3 as well. V is TRBV5-6 and J is TRBJ1-1; D unclear. In germline, CDR1 is SGHDT, CDR2 YYEEEE. Trimming pared 0 bases from V and 1 base from J, leaving 7 bases between. This CDR3 is built from 14 residues. CDR3 in DNA: TGTGCCAGCAGCTTGGGGCCAGGGAACACTGAAGCTTTCTTT. Amino acids: CASSLGPGNTEAFF.

The chain links TRBV15 to TRBJ2-5, with TRBD1 matching 8 bases. The CDR3 extends over 14 amino acids. V shed 2 bases and J 4 bases; nucleotides not matched to a gene: 3. CDR1 and CDR2 (germline): LNHNV, YYDKDF (reference sequence). In DNA form, the CDR3 reads TGTGCCACCAGCAGACAGGGGGCTGTAGAGACCCAGTACTTC. Translation gives CATSRQGAVETQYF.

This chain joins TRBV19 and TRBJ1-2; TRBD1 aligns across 8 bases. The CDR3 is 16 amino acids. J lost 2 bases, V lost 5 bases, and 10 bases had no gene match. Germline V gene sequence: CDR1 LNHDA, CDR2 SQIVND (reference sequence). The CDR3 reads CASSLSQGAPNYGYTF. DNA for the CDR3: TGTGCCAGTAGTCTATCCCAGGGGGCCCCAAACTATGGCTACACCTTC.

The rearrangement links TRBV19 to TRBJ2-7; D gene ambiguous. Germline loops: CDR1 LNHDA, CDR2 SQIVND (reference sequence). With 10 bases removed from V and 3 bases from J, the gap between germline ends came to 16 bases. There are 13 residues in the CDR3. This chain's CDR3 is CATSRLSSYEQYF. The DNA for the CDR3 is TGTGCCACCTCGCGGTTGTCCAGCTACGAGCAGTACTTC.

The chain links TRBV7-2 to TRBJ2-5; no clear D. V lost 5 bases, J lost 1 base, and 8 bases lay in between. The CDR3 contains 13 residues. CDR1 SGHTA and CDR2 FQGNSA come from the germline V gene. The DNA of the CDR3 is TGTGCCAGCAGCCCCCGGGTCCAAGAGACCCAGTACTTC. Translation: CASSPRVQETQYF. Full variable domain (missing parts from reference TRBV7-2 and TRBJ2-5): GAGVSQSPSNKVTEKGKDVELRCDPISGHTALYWYRQSLGQGLEFLIYFQGNSAPDKSGLPSDRFSAERTGGSVSTLTIQRTQQEDSAVYLCASSPRVQETQYFGPGTRLLVL.

This chain links TRBV7-2 with TRBJ2-1; D is possibly TRBD2 (5 bases). With 4 bases removed from V and 2 bases from J, the gap between germline ends came to 18 bases. The CDR3 is 17 residues long. In germline, CDR1 is SGHTA, CDR2 FQGNSA. This CDR3 reads CASSSQGQATTYNEQFF. The CDR3 bases are TGTGCCAGCAGCTCCCAAGGGCAGGCGACTACCTACAATGAGCAGTTCTTC.

The V call is TRBV30, the J call TRBJ2-3, with 10 bases identical to TRBD2. There are 16 residues in the CDR3. Per germline, CDR1 GTSNPN and CDR2 SVGIG (reference sequence). V shed 4 bases and J 2 bases; nucleotides not matched to a gene: 9. CDR3 residues: CAWTQRLAGFTDTQYF. Written as DNA, the CDR3 is TGTGCCTGGACACAGAGACTAGCGGGCTTCACAGATACGCAGTATTTT.

The gene calls are TRBV29-1 and TRBJ1-3; the match to TRBD1 covers 9 bases. CDR1 is SQVTM, CDR2 ANQGSEA, per germline. The length of the CDR3 is 16 residues. Trimming at V came to 4 bases and at J to 0 bases, leaving 7 bases not matched to a gene. The CDR3 sequence is CSVARDRAPSGNTIYF. The CDR3, as DNA: TGCAGCGTTGCACGGGACAGGGCACCCTCTGGAAACACCATATATTTT.

The rearrangement joins TRBV4-3 to TRBJ2-1; 10 bases agree with TRBD2. V shed 3 bases and J 7 bases; nucleotides not matched to a gene: 12. Germline CDR1 is LGHNA and CDR2 is YSLEER. The CDR3 has 17 residues. CDR3 nucleotide sequence: TGCGCCAGCAGCCAGGGGAGCGGGGGGGCGATAGGGAATGAGCAGTTCTTC. Its protein product is CASSQGSGGAIGNEQFF.

The chain has TRBV5-1 and TRBJ2-3, with 10 bases lining up with TRBD2. Germline V lookup: CDR1 SGHRS, CDR2 YFSETQ. This CDR3 is 16 amino acids long. The V gene end was trimmed by 4 bases and the J gene end by 7 bases; junction bases not matched to a gene: 12. DNA of the CDR3: TGCGCCAGCAGCCCCTGGGCGGCTAGCGGGAGTAATACGCAGTATTTT. As protein: CASSPWAASGSNTQYF. Together with reference TRBV5-1 and TRBJ2-3, the CDR3 gives the full variable domain: KAGVTQTPRYLIKTRGQQVTLSCSPISGHRSVSWYQQTPGQGLQFLFEYFSETQRNKGNFPGRFSGRQFSNSRSEMNVSTLELGDSALYLCASSPWAASGSNTQYFGPGTRLTVL.

The gene calls are TRBV10-1 and TRBJ2-5; 10 bases match TRBD1. The DNA end favors TRBJ2-7, so the J call may be wrong. The CDR3 has 14 residues. CDR1 WNHNN and CDR2 SYGVQD come from the germline V gene (reference sequence). CDR3 sequence reads: CASNQDRGPYEQYF. For the CDR3, the DNA is TGCGCCAGCAACCAAGACAGGGGGCCCTACGAGCAGTACTTC.

The V call is TRBV15, the J call TRBJ1-5; D remains ambiguous. CDR3 length: 17 residues. In germline, CDR1 is LNHNV, CDR2 YYDKDF (reference sequence). V was cut by 0 bases and J by 1 base, with 13 bases left in between. CDR3 bases: TGTGCCACCAGCAGAGATAGCCTGGATTCAAGCAATCAGCCCCAGCATTTT. The encoded protein is CATSRDSLDSSNQPQHF.

The rearrangement links TRBV6-1 to TRBJ2-1, with D possibly TRBD2 on 5 matching bases. Trimming stripped 5 bases from V and 4 bases from J, with 9 bases between. There are 13 residues in the CDR3. Germline CDR1 and CDR2: MNHNS and SASEGT. The CDR3 nucleotides read TGTGCCAGCAGTAGCGGAGAGTACAATGAGCAGTTCTTC. Residues: CASSSGEYNEQFF.

The chain uses TRBV5-6 and TRBJ1-2; TRBD1 agrees at 10 bases. The ends lost 5 bases at V and 10 bases at J; junction bases unmatched: 8. This CDR3 region has 13 residues. The germline V gene has CDR1 SGHDT and CDR2 YYEEEE. The chain's CDR3 is CASRATGTGVYTF. In nucleotides, the CDR3 is TGTGCCAGCAGAGCTACCGGGACAGGGGTCTACACCTTC.

The genes are TRBV7-2 and TRBJ2-7; no reliable D call. Germline-derived CDR1 and CDR2 are SGHTA and FQGNSA. This CDR3 comprises 13 residues. Trimming cost V 5 bases and J 1 base, with 9 bases left between them. The CDR3 DNA sequence: TGTGCCAGCAGCCCCCTCGGGTCCTACGAGCAGTACTTC. Amino acids: CASSPLGSYEQYF.

V is TRBV19 and J is TRBJ2-2, with D possibly TRBD2 on 6 matching bases. The V end was cut by 10 bases, the J end by 7 bases, with 10 bases between. Germline values: CDR1 LNHDA, CDR2 SQIVND (reference sequence). The CDR3 consists of 11 residues. For the CDR3, the DNA is TGTGCCATACGGGGAGGCGGGGAGCTGTTTTTT. Protein sequence: CAIRGGGELFF.

This chain joins TRBV28 and TRBJ2-3, with a tentative D call TRBD1 (6 bases). The germline V gene has CDR1 MDHEN and CDR2 SYDVKM. This CDR3 is 15 amino acids long. V shed 6 bases and J shed 3 bases, with 16 bases lying between them. In nucleotides, the CDR3 is TGTGCCAGCAGCCCGGACCAGGGGCGGACAGATACGCAGTATTTT. It codes for CASSPDQGRTDTQYF.